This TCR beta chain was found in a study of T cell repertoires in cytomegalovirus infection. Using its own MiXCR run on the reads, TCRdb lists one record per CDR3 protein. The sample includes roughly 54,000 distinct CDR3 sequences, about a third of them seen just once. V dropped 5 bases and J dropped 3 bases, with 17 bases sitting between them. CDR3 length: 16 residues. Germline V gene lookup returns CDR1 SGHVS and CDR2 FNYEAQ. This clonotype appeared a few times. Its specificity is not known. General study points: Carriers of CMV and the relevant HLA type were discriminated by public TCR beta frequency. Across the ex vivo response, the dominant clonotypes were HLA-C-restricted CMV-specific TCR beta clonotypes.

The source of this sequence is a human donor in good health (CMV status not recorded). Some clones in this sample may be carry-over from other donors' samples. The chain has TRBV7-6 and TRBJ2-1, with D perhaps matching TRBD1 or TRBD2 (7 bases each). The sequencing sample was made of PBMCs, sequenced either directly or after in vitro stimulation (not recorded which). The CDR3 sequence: CASSPPRRGGYNEQFF. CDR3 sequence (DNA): TGTGCCAGCAGCCCCCCCCGCAGGGGGGGCTACAATGAGCAGTTCTTC.